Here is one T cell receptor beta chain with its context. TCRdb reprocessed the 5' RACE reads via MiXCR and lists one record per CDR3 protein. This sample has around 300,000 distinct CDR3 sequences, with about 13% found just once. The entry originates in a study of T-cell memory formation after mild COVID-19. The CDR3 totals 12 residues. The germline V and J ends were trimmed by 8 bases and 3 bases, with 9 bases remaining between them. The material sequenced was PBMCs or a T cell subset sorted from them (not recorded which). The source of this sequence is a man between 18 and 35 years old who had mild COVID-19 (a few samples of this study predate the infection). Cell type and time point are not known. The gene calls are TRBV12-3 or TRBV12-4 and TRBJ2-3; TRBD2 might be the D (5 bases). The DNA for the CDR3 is TGTGCCAGCCGGGGTTGGACAGATACGCAGTATTTT. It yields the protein CASRGWTDTQYF.